This TCR beta chain originates from a study of graft-versus-host responses after intestinal transplantation. About the study: All of the recipients had induction that used anti-thymocyte globulin, then tacrolimus and steroids for around three years.

V shed 9 bases and J shed 0 bases, with 18 bases lying between them. From germline, CDR1 is LNHDA and CDR2 SQIVND (reference sequence). This CDR3 is 17 amino acids long. The protocol was immunoSEQ multiplex PCR, while the TCRdb copy is restricted to in-frame clones and leaves out a portion. This table holds some 81,000 clones, around 90% found once. Note on this clone: The antigen remains undetermined.

Study-level results: HvG clone declines early post-transplant were associated with peak circulating GvH levels. Marrow from the recipient contained GvH clones, some of which had appeared first in ileum or blood.

The starting material was unstimulated CD4+ T cells sorted from spleen or lymph node cells, obtained before intestinal transplant. The chain has TRBV19 and TRBJ2-6; a possible D gene is TRBD1 (6 bases). The clonotype comes from a human donor who received an intestinal transplant. CDR3 loop: CASSPGQGGSGANVLTF. Here the CDR3 DNA reads TGTGCCAGCTCCCCTGGCCAAGGGGGCTCTGGGGCCAACGTCCTGACTTTC.